Described below is a single TCR beta chain sequence and its context. The antigen remains undetermined. This may stem from a read error, because a much larger clone lies one nucleotide away. Other DNA sequences in the same sample also yield this CDR3. Repertoires were generated with immunoSEQ multiplex PCR, while TCRdb's copy carries only in-frame clones and drops some. The sample has 25,000 to 35,000 clones; around four fifths are singletons. This sample was included in a study of OX40 agonist ivuxolimab in advanced cancers. Study information: Across the patients, intravenous ivuxolimab was delivered every 2 weeks at 0.01 to 10 mg/kg. Enrolled patients in dose escalation had cancers that were hepatocellular carcinoma, melanoma, renal cell or head and neck cancer. Study-wide findings and caveats: Nonresponders, in some cases, also had low normalized T-cell clonal expansion.

At cycle 4 day 1, cycle 7 day 1, and baseline, blood was sampled. Germline V lookup: CDR1 MGHRA, CDR2 YSYEKL. The CDR3 has 15 residues. The rearrangement links TRBV4-1 to TRBJ2-7, with 9 bases fitting TRBD2. The TCR was taken from an adult with an advanced solid tumor such as melanoma, head and neck, liver or kidney cancer. Sequences were derived from CD4+ or CD8+ T cells sorted from blood, sampled in a trial of the OX40 agonist ivuxolimab. As DNA, the CDR3 is TGTGCCAGCAGCCACAGCGGGGGGTCCTCCTACGAGCAGTACTTC. Protein product: CASSHSGGSSYEQYF.